The 17 T cell receptor beta chains in this list originate from one sample, sequenced in a study of chemoradiotherapy in HPV16-positive cancers. The method was immunoSEQ multiplex PCR; TCRdb's version includes in-frame clones alone and lacks a portion of them. The table shows approximately 9,800 clones, with over 80% occurring only once. The sequenced sample was blood, obtained from a patient who underwent chemoradiotherapy. Receptors were obtained from a human donor with HPV-associated anogenital cancer.

The V and J genes are TRBV7-2 and TRBJ2-1; TRBD2 agrees at 9 bases. CDR1 and CDR2 (germline): SGHTA, FQGNSA. Germline trimming cut 2 bases from V and 3 bases from J; bases unmatched to any gene: 2. This CDR3 has 15 residues. The CDR3 here is CASSLRLAVYNEQFF. In DNA, the CDR3 is TGTGCCAGCAGCTTAAGACTAGCGGTCTACAATGAGCAGTTCTTC.

The chain carries TRBV7-8 and TRBJ2-5; 7 bases map to TRBD2. The V gene's germline CDR1 is SGHVS and CDR2 FQNEAQ. The CDR3 extends over 17 amino acids. The V gene end was trimmed by 5 bases and the J gene end by 1 base; junction bases not matched to a gene: 13. The CDR3 DNA sequence: TGTGCCAGCAGCCTTGGGGCAGCGGGGAGGGGCCAAGAGACCCAGTACTTC. Encoded protein: CASSLGAAGRGQETQYF. Based on the CDR3 plus reference TRBV7-8 and TRBJ2-5, the full variable domain is GAGVSQSPRYKVAKRGQDVALRCDPISGHVSLFWYQQALGQGPEFLTYFQNEAQLDKSGLPSDRFFAERPEGSVSTLKIQRTQQEDSAVYLCASSLGAAGRGQETQYFGPGTRLLVL.

The genes are TRBV2 and TRBJ2-5, with D perhaps being TRBD1 or TRBD2 (5 bases each). Matching the DNA end better, TRBJ2-7 makes the J call doubtful. The CDR3 is 14 amino acids. CDR1 is SNHLY and CDR2 is FYNNEI in the germline V gene. CDR3 DNA sequence: TGTGCCAGCTCTAGGGACGGGACGGCAGGCGAGCAGTACTTC. Residues: CASSRDGTAGEQYF.

This rearrangement joins TRBV5-1 to TRBJ2-1; either TRBD1 or TRBD2 may fit D (6 bases each). The germline V gene has CDR1 SGHRS and CDR2 YFSETQ. The CDR3 spans 15 residues. The V end was cut by 5 bases, the J end by 7 bases, with 19 bases between. CDR3 in amino acids: CASRLLQGSGNEQFF. The CDR3 DNA follows: TGCGCCAGCAGATTGCTGCAGGGGAGCGGGAATGAGCAGTTCTTC.

This sequence joins TRBV6-5 and TRBJ2-5; a weak D match, TRBD1 (6 bases). CDR3 length: 13 residues. V gave up 5 bases and J gave up 5 bases, with 12 bases separating them. CDR1 is MNHEY and CDR2 is SVGAGI in the germline V gene. The CDR3 sequence: CASSTHREETQYF. The CDR3 DNA sequence: TGTGCCAGCAGTACTCACAGGGAGGAGACCCAGTACTTC.

This chain uses TRBV6-1 with TRBJ1-2, with D maybe TRBD1 (5 bases). The V end was cut by 1 base, the J end by 3 bases, with 15 bases between. The CDR3 totals 16 residues. Germline V lookup: CDR1 MNHNS, CDR2 SASEGT. The chain's CDR3 is CASSEGGWGADYGYTF. As DNA, the CDR3 is TGTGCCAGCAGTGAAGGGGGGTGGGGCGCAGACTATGGCTACACCTTC.

This chain uses TRBV9 with TRBJ1-1; D not certain. This CDR3 comprises 13 residues. Per the germline V gene, CDR1 is SGDLS and CDR2 is YYNGEE. V was cut by 4 bases and J by 3 bases, with 10 bases left in between. In nucleotides, the CDR3 is TGTGCCAGCAGCCTCAGCTGGGACACTGAAGCTTTCTTT. Protein: CASSLSWDTEAFF.

The chain joins TRBV6-6 to TRBJ1-2, with TRBD1 matching over 7 bases. Germline V gives CDR1 MNHNY, CDR2 SVGAGI (reference sequence). The V segment lost 5 bases and the J segment 4 bases; nucleotides outside the gene matches: 7. The CDR3 is 14 amino acids. The CDR3 loop is CASSGTGTAYGYTF. For the CDR3, the DNA is TGTGCCAGCAGTGGTACCGGGACAGCCTATGGCTACACCTTC.

The chain joins TRBV9 to TRBJ2-7; D is ambiguous. The V gene's germline CDR1 is SGDLS and CDR2 YYNGEE. V lost 3 bases, J lost 3 bases, and 7 bases lay in between. The CDR3 contains 12 residues. CDR3 bases: TGTGCCAGCAGCGAACGACACTACGAGCAGTACGTC. Amino acids: CASSERHYEQYV.

The chain joins TRBV15 to TRBJ1-1; D remains ambiguous. CDR3 length equals 11 residues. Germline V CDR1 and CDR2: LNHNV, YYDKDF (reference sequence). V lost 8 bases, J lost 10 bases, and 14 bases lay in between. The CDR3 sequence: CATPPDSRAFF. CDR3 nucleotides: TGTGCCACCCCCCCTGACTCCAGAGCTTTCTTT.

The chain's CDR3 is CASSLVGAHMNTEAFF. Here the CDR3 DNA reads TGCGCCAGCAGCTTGGTGGGGGCCCACATGAACACTGAAGCTTTCTTT. The chain recombines TRBV5-1 with TRBJ1-1; D may be TRBD1 (6 bases). V was cut by 0 bases and J by 0 bases, with 12 bases left in between. The CDR3 contains 16 residues. Germline loops: CDR1 SGHRS, CDR2 YFSETQ.

This chain connects TRBV6-5 to TRBJ1-2, with D possibly being TRBD1 (6 bases). Trimming left V 5 bases short and J 8 bases short, with 9 bases between. CDR1 is MNHEY and CDR2 is SVGAGI in the germline V gene. The CDR3 is 11 residues long. DNA of the CDR3: TGTGCCAGCAGTGACGGACAGGGCTACACCTTC. Residues: CASSDGQGYTF.

The chain employs TRBV7-9 and TRBJ1-2; tentatively, D is TRBD1 (6 bases). CDR1 and CDR2 (germline): SEHNR, FQNEAQ (reference sequence). The CDR3 contains 16 residues. Trimming shortened V by 6 bases and J by 5 bases, and 22 bases separated the two germline ends. CDR3 sequence reads: CASSRIQGPTVYGYTF. The DNA of the CDR3 is TGTGCCAGCAGTCGAATCCAGGGGCCCACGGTATATGGCTACACCTTC.

The chain employs TRBV6-1 and TRBJ2-7; TRBD2 aligns across 7 bases. This CDR3 has 14 amino acids. Looked up from germline, CDR1 is MNHNS and CDR2 is SASEGT. J gave up 6 bases and V 6 bases, and 11 bases lay outside the gene matches. The CDR3 reads CASRKAGPGGEQYV. The CDR3 DNA is TGTGCCAGCAGAAAAGCGGGGCCGGGGGGCGAGCAGTACGTC.

The chain employs TRBV7-8 and TRBJ2-1; 8 bases align to TRBD2. Germline CDR1 is SGHVS and CDR2 is FQNEAQ. The V segment lost 4 bases and the J segment 5 bases; nucleotides outside the gene matches: 10. The CDR3 has 16 residues. CDR3 in DNA: TGTGCCAGCAGCTCAATCGGACTAGCTGCTCACAATGAGCAGTTCTTC. Protein sequence: CASSSIGLAAHNEQFF.

This clone was counted a single time. The rearrangement uses TRBV6-1 and TRBJ1-5, with D maybe TRBD1 (6 bases). V was clipped by 1 base and J by 11 bases, with 30 bases between them. This CDR3 is 19 amino acids long. In germline, CDR1 is MNHNS, CDR2 SASEGT. This CDR3 reads CASSEVPTTSTGLKAAQHF. The CDR3 nucleotides read TGTGCCAGCAGTGAAGTACCTACCACGTCTACAGGGTTGAAAGCAGCCCAGCATTTT.

The V and J genes are TRBV6-6 and TRBJ1-4, with D possibly TRBD1 on 5 matching bases. CDR3 length equals 13 residues. The V end lost 9 bases, the J end lost 6 bases, and 14 bases lay between the germline ends. The germline gives CDR1 MNHNY, CDR2 SVGAGI (reference sequence). The chain's CDR3 is CASVGGSYEKLFF. CDR3 nucleotides: TGTGCCAGTGTGGGGGGTTCGTATGAAAAACTGTTTTTT.